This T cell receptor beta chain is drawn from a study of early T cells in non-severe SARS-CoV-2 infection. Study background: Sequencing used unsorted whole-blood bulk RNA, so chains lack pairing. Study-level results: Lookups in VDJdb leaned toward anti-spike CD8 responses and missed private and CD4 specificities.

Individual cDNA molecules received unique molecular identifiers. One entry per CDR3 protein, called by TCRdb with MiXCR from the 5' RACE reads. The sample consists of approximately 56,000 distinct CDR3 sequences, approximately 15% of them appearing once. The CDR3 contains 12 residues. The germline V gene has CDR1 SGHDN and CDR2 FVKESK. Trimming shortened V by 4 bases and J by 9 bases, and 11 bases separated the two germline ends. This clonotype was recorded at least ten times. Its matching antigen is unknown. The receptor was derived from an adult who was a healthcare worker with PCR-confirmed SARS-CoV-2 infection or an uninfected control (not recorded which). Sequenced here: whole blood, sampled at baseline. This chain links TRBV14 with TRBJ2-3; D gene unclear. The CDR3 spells CASSPMGFTQYF. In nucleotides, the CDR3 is TGTGCCAGCAGCCCCATGGGATTCACGCAGTATTTT. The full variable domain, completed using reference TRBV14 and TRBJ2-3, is EAGVTQFPSHSVIEKGQTVTLRCDPISGHDNLYWYRRVMGKEIKFLLHFVKESKQDESGMPNNRFLAERTGGTYSTLKVQPAELEDSGVYFCASSPMGFTQYFGPGTRLTVL.